This TCR beta chain was captured in a study of T cells in Graves' hyperthyroidism and ophthalmopathy. This clonotype was recorded at least ten times. RNA transcripts were the template for amplifying TCR beta CDR3 regions. Primed by the HTBI set, a first-round RT-PCR was run on the TCR CDR3. Via MiXCR, TCRdb re-called the multiplex PCR reads, giving one row per CDR3 protein. This table holds about 520,000 distinct CDR3 sequences, roughly 25% found once. Specimen: blood. The source is a woman under 40 with Graves' ophthalmopathy.

In DNA, the CDR3 is TGTGCCAGCAGCTTACAGGCAGACAACTCCTACGAGCAGTACTTC. Translating gives CASSLQADNSYEQYF. The gene calls are TRBV7-2 and TRBJ2-7, with D unclear. V was pared by 2 bases and J by 0 bases, with 11 bases between. The CDR3 runs 15 residues. CDR1 is SGHTA and CDR2 is FQGNSA in the germline V gene.